This entry concerns a single TCR beta chain. PCR was performed a second time for about 6 to 11 cycles using a sample-barcoded 5' primer and a J-beta primer mix. TCRdb passed the 5' RACE reads through MiXCR, listing each CDR3 protein once. The sample contains more than 800,000 distinct CDR3 sequences, 29% of which appear only once. The data are from a study of blood T cells in healthy people across ages. This CDR3 has 15 amino acids. The germline gives CDR1 SGHDT, CDR2 YYEEEE. V was clipped by 3 bases and J by 6 bases, with 15 bases between them. This receptor was taken from a woman of 80 years or more in good health. The chain has TRBV5-6 and TRBJ1-4, with D unclear. The sequenced sample was blood. CDR3 sequence: CASSSAGMVDEKLFF. The CDR3 DNA reads as TGTGCCAGCAGCTCAGCCGGGATGGTAGATGAAAAACTGTTTTTT.